This T cell receptor beta chain was captured by sequencing in a study of human T cells and chemical hapten exposure. For the study at large: Doses of diphenylcyclopropenone went to the patients' scalps weekly throughout the approximately 25-week study. The study, taken as a whole, reports: Counts of TCRs above 1 in 1000 frequency stayed unchanged with DPC sensitization. It should be noted that donors had alopecia, so their immune response may differ from healthy people's.

This clonotype was seen a handful of times. The antigen is undetermined. The junction had 7 bases not matched to a gene; V was cut back by 6 bases and J by 7 bases. The CDR3 is made up of 15 amino acids. The germline CDR1 and CDR2 sequences are MDHEN and SYDVKM. Time point denoted: patch test 3, about 24 weeks after DPC sensitization. Stated treatment: therapeutic diphenylcyclopropenone sensitization with weekly scalp DPC. Unique molecular identifiers were linked by the library to individual cDNA molecules. A single record per CDR3 protein comes from TCRdb applying MiXCR to the RACE reads. The sample contains some 89,000 distinct CDR3 sequences, 25% to 35% of which appear only once.

The sample here was whole blood, taken in connection with sensitization to the hapten diphenylcyclopropenone (DPC). This receptor was taken from a man aged 35 to 55 with alopecia areata. Some clones in this sample may be carry-over from other donors' samples. This chain links TRBV28 with TRBJ2-2; 11 bases line up with TRBD2. The CDR3 coding sequence is TGTGCCAGCAGGCTAGCGGGAGGATGGGGCGGGGAGCTGTTTTTT. Encoded protein: CASRLAGGWGGELFF.